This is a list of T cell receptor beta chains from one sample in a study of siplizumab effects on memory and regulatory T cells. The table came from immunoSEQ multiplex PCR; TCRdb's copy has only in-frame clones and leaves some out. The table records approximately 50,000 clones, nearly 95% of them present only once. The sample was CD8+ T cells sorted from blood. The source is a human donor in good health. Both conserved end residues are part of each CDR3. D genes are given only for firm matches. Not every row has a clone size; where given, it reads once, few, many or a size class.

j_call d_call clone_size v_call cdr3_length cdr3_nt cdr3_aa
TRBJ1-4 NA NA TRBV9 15 TGTGCCAGCAGCGAATCGGGGGCAACTAATGAAAAACTGTTTTTT CASSESGATNEKLFF
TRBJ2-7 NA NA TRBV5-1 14 TGCGCCAGCAGCGTGGACAGTTGGGACTACGAGCAGTACTTC CASSVDSWDYEQYF
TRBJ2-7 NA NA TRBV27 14 TGTGCCAGCAGTCCCACAGGGAGCACCTACGAGCAGTACTTC CASSPTGSTYEQYF
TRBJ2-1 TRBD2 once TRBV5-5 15 TGTGCCAGCAGCTTGGGACTAGCCGATTACAATGAGCAGTTCTTC CASSLGLADYNEQFF
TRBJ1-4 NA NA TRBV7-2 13 TGTGCCAGCAGTTCACCTCCTAATGAAAAACTGTTTTTT CASSSPPNEKLFF
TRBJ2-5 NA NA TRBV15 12 TGTGCCACCAGCAGAGATCTAGAGACCCAGTACTTC CATSRDLETQYF
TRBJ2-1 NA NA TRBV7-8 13 TGTGCCAGCAGTTTGGATCCCTACAATGAGCAGTTCTTC CASSLDPYNEQFF
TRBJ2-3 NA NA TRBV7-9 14 TGTGCCAGCAGCCCCCGGGAGATTGGAGATACGCAGTATTTT CASSPREIGDTQYF
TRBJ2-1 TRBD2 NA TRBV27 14 TGTGCCAGCAGTTTAGCGGGGGCCTACAATGAGCAGTTCTTC CASSLAGAYNEQFF
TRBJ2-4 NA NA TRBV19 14 TGTGCCAGTAGTGAGGGACTAGCCAAAAACATTCAGTACTTC CASSEGLAKNIQYF
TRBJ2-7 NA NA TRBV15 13 TGTGCCACCAGCAGAGAGGGGGAAAACGAGCAGTACTTC CATSREGENEQYF
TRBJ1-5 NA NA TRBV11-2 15 TGTGCCAGCAGCTTAGGAGGGAATAGCAATCAGCCCCAGCATTTT CASSLGGNSNQPQHF
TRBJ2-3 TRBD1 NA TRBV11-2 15 TGTGCCAGCAGAGGGGGCGGAAACCCCACAGATACGCAGTATTTT CASRGGGNPTDTQYF
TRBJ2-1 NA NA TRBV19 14 TGTGCCAGTAGTATCTTAGGGTCCGGTAATGAGCAGTTCTTC CASSILGSGNEQFF
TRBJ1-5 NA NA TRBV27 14 TGTGCCAGCAGTTTAGGCGGGGGGCTACAGCCCCAGCATTTT CASSLGGGLQPQHF
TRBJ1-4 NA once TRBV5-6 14 TGTGCCAGCACAACGGCCGGGGTAAAAGAAAAACTGTTTTTT CASTTAGVKEKLFF
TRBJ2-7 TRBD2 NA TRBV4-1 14 TGCGCCAGCAGCCAAATCGGGAGGGTGGGTGAGCAGTACTTC CASSQIGRVGEQYF
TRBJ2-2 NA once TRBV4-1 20 TGCGCCAGCAGCCAAGTTCCGCAGGGACCTTTTCTCTCGAACACCGGGGAGCTGTTTTTT CASSQVPQGPFLSNTGELFF
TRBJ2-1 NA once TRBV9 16 TGTGCCAGCAGCGTAGTGGACCGCAGCTCCTACAATGAGCAGTTCTTC CASSVVDRSSYNEQFF
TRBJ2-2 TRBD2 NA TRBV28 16 TGTGCCAGCAGTCCCCATCTTGGCGGGGGGTCCGGGGAGCTGTTTTTT CASSPHLGGGSGELFF
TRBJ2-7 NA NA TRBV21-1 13 TGTGCCAGCCTGCGTGGGGGGCGGAGGAATGAGTACTTC CASLRGGRRNEYF
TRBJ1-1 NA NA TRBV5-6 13 TGTGCCAGCAGCTTCGGAACGAACACTGAAGCTTTCTTT CASSFGTNTEAFF
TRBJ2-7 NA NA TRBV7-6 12 TGTGCCAGCAGCTTAGGATCACGGGAGCAGTACTTC CASSLGSREQYF
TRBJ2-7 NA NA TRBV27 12 TGTGCCAGCAGCCACACGGGCTACGAGCAGTACTTC CASSHTGYEQYF